These T cell receptor beta chains were read from a single sample in a study of T-cell reconstitution after alpha-beta-depleted transplantation in children. TCRdb passed the PCR reads through MiXCR, listing each CDR3 protein once. The sample shows approximately 190,000 distinct CDR3 sequences, 8.4% of them seen only once. The source was PBMCs, mostly from graft donor cells, collected 360 days after TCRalphabeta/CD19-depleted stem cell transplant. These receptors originate from a male patient aged 2 to 10 who had a stem cell transplant for acute myeloid leukemia, so the T cells may come from the graft donor. The CDR3 runs from the conserved cysteine through the conserved F or W.

V	J	CDR3
TRBV27	TRBJ1-2	CASIPSLGGDYGYTF
TRBV4-3	TRBJ2-1	CASSEPGLLNEQFF
TRBV5-1	TRBJ2-2	CASSPTGLTGELFF
TRBV12-3/TRBV12-4	TRBJ2-5	CASSFVLTVLETQYF
TRBV20-1	TRBJ2-7	CSAIRPGYEQYF
TRBV6-1	TRBJ2-5	CASNRGAGIQETQYF
TRBV12-3/TRBV12-4	TRBJ2-1	CASSLDRILGNEQFF
TRBV12-3/TRBV12-4	TRBJ2-3	CASRHRVGRTDTQYF
TRBV20-1	TRBJ2-7	CSARGPDRGGDEQYF
TRBV27	TRBJ1-1	CASRAPGLRNTEAFF
TRBV28	TRBJ1-2	CASSYNGYTF
TRBV27	TRBJ1-5	CASSISGRRAGNQPQHF
TRBV9	TRBJ2-5	CASSVESYGETQYF
TRBV5-5	TRBJ2-6	CASSFPRSGANVLTF
TRBV7-3	TRBJ2-1	CASSHPTEGYNEQFF
TRBV10-3	TRBJ2-1	CAISPTSDSYNEQFF
TRBV12-3/TRBV12-4	TRBJ2-5	CASSTGTLQETQYF
TRBV7-2	TRBJ2-7	CASSPWTQEGEQYF
TRBV12-3/TRBV12-4	TRBJ1-2	CASSLGSSYTF
TRBV21-1	TRBJ2-7	CASSRRTGGPYEQYF
TRBV12-3/TRBV12-4	TRBJ2-7	CASGPGQGFNEQYF
TRBV20-1	TRBJ2-7	CSAPRPSGSYEQYF
TRBV5-1	TRBJ2-1	CASSPLAGGQFF
TRBV20-1	TRBJ1-4	CSAKQGWGEKLFF
TRBV29-1	TRBJ2-6	CSVEGLAGGGANVLTF
TRBV6-1	TRBJ1-2	CASSEDWDPYGYTF
TRBV15	TRBJ2-5	CATSRWVKQETQYF
TRBV12-5	TRBJ2-1	CASGLVRDRVHNEQFF
TRBV29-1	TRBJ2-7	CSVAGIAGPSYEQYF
TRBV20-1	TRBJ2-1	CSAHPPRSSGGNYRIGQFF
TRBV10-3	TRBJ2-3	CASQGATQYF
TRBV2	TRBJ2-5	CASSLLAGTQETQYF
TRBV7-3	TRBJ2-7	CASSLEAGGAYEQYF
TRBV18	TRBJ2-1	CASSPTGGLKLEQFF
TRBV11-2	TRBJ1-2	CASSSRDGVYGYTF
TRBV4-3	TRBJ2-1	CASSRLAAYNEQFF
TRBV12-3/TRBV12-4	TRBJ2-1	CASFRTLGLADPYNEQFF
TRBV5-1	TRBJ2-1	CASSLTAGGPGGQFF
TRBV29-1	TRBJ2-5	CSGRRGVETQYF
TRBV18	TRBJ2-5	CASSLNSRAYRGPETQYF
TRBV7-2	TRBJ2-1	CASSLAASGWNEQFF
TRBV14	TRBJ1-2	CASSQQGQSYGYTF
TRBV29-1	TRBJ1-2	CSVEERTRIVYGYTF
TRBV27	TRBJ1-5	CASSFRDAGQPQHF
TRBV2	TRBJ2-3	CASSGGRADTQYF